This T cell receptor (beta chain) emerged from a study of cytomegalovirus exposure and HLA in healthy donors. General observations from the study: As was reported, the classifier diagnosed cytomegalovirus status with high specificity and sensitivity. The likely explanation for a cluster of highly shared sequence variants was sequencing artifact.

Trimming removed 7 bases at V and 0 bases at J, with 6 bases between. The CDR3 extends over 12 amino acids. Germline CDR1 reads SGHRS; CDR2 reads YFSETQ. Amplification used 60 Vbeta primers and 13 Jbeta primers. This table comes from immunoSEQ multiplex PCR, and its TCRdb copy is limited to in-frame clones, with some not included. This table has 150,000 to 200,000 clones, 81% appearing once. Turning to this clone: Antigen specificity is unknown.

The source of this sequence is a man between 50 and 59 years old in good health and CMV-seropositive. The specimen sequenced was PBMCs. The chain carries TRBV5-1 and TRBJ2-3; no firm D call. CDR3 DNA sequence: TGCGCCAGCCATCAGAGCACAGATACGCAGTATTTT. It encodes CASHQSTDTQYF.